The rows below give T cell receptor beta chains drawn from one sample of a study of Ad26.COV2.S vaccination and SARS-CoV-2 variants. Here immunoSEQ multiplex PCR was the method, and the copy in TCRdb shows in-frame clones only, minus some. The data hold 250,000 or so clones, with around 85% observed a single time. The sequencing here drew on peripheral blood, taken in a trial of Ad26.COV2.S vaccine versus placebo. The origin of the receptors is a person between 18 and 65 years old who received the Ad26.COV2.S COVID-19 vaccine or a placebo. CDR3s include the opening cysteine and the closing phenylalanine or tryptophan. The size entry is marked missing in some rows and otherwise reads once, few, many or a size class.

size,V,CDR3
NA,TRBV5-1,CASSLEGRGQRAFF
NA,TRBV27,CASSSRDSYINYGYTF
NA,TRBV25-1,CASSGETVNTEAFF
NA,TRBV7-9,CASSLPSSSYNEQFF
NA,TRBV7-9,CASSPMGDSNQPQHF
NA,TRBV19,CASSTPPGQGVSPLHF
NA,TRBV9,CASSPGTAHNQPQHF
NA,TRBV6-5,CATGDRGRSDEQFF
NA,TRBV11-1,CASSLADRELETQYF
NA,TRBV19,CASSSRDGKLFF
NA,TRBV29-1,CSVMDGYNSPLHF
few,TRBV7-8,CASSARNSAFGNQPQHF
NA,TRBV5-1,CASSSGGSAGYTF
few,TRBV10-3,CASGVSNTEAFF
once,TRBV5-5,CASSPGQAVEKLFF
NA,TRBV6-6,CASSYQGSLGNTIYF
NA,TRBV5-4,CASSLNSYGIYNEQFF
NA,TRBV5-1,CASGLALSYNEQFF
NA,TRBV5-4,CASSQLSGGGDTQYF
NA,TRBV7-9,CASSRTRTENTGELFF
NA,TRBV19,CASTRTSGAPDTQYF
NA,TRBV7-8,CASSLTRTNEKLFF
NA,TRBV4-1,CASSQDWPRNSPLHF
once,TRBV7-3,CASSFGGPNTGELFF
NA,TRBV11-2,CASSFGGNTEAFF
NA,TRBV4-3,CASSRGGYRTSQETQYF
NA,TRBV7-2,CASSLIGRAVSSPLHF
NA,TRBV6-5,CASRRGLAGANEQFF
NA,TRBV19,CASSMERISYNEQFF
NA,TRBV19,CASSIGQLGTLHF
once,TRBV30,CAWSRRGAEAFF
NA,TRBV6-2/TRBV6-3,CASSNRGGGANVLTF
few,TRBV7-2,CASSLALRTDYNSPLHF
NA,TRBV24-1,CATSDSGELFF
NA,TRBV5-4,CASSLAERDNEQFF
NA,TRBV5-4,CASRRGSGTAQGGANVLTF
NA,TRBV7-8,CASSAKTGEAQHF
NA,TRBV7-9,CASSLLIVNTEAFF
NA,TRBV5-1,CASRMIGGQGNSPLHF
once,TRBV7-9,CARGTPSGGNTGELFF
many,TRBV11-2,CASSFISNYGYTF
NA,TRBV7-3,CASSAGLAVGNEQFF
NA,TRBV20-1,CSAPWTGRAFF
NA,TRBV25-1,CASSGSLAGGVDTQYF
NA,TRBV19,CASSIGRGNPRSQPQHF